The 27 T cell receptor beta chains reported below all come from one sample, sequenced in a study of blood T cell repertoires in COVID-19. Measured with immunoSEQ multiplex PCR; TCRdb has only the in-frame clones, and not every one. This sample yields just over 60,000 clones, of which roughly three quarters are seen a single time; just over 20% belongs to the top ten. Sample: peripheral blood. The receptor set was obtained from a woman over 75 with active or convalescent COVID-19.

The rearrangement joins TRBV5-1 to TRBJ2-5; TRBD2 matches 14 bases. This CDR3 spans 16 amino acids. J gave up 4 bases and V 2 bases, and 4 bases lay outside the gene matches. Germline V gene sequence: CDR1 SGHRS, CDR2 YFSETQ. The CDR3 DNA sequence: TGCGCCAGCAGCTTCGGGACTAGCGGGGGTTCAGAGACCCAGTACTTC. Its translation is CASSFGTSGGSETQYF.

Here the CDR3 DNA reads TGCGCCAGCAGACCAGGGACAGGGAGGTCAGATACGCAGTATTTT. It is translated as CASRPGTGRSDTQYF. V and J are TRBV4-1 and TRBJ2-3; 9 nucleotides match TRBD1. CDR3 size: 15 residues. The J segment lost 4 bases and the V segment lost 6 bases, leaving 8 bases of the junction unmatched. CDR1 and CDR2 (germline): MGHRA, YSYEKL.

The chain combines TRBV5-1 with TRBJ1-3; D remains ambiguous. V lost 6 bases and J 3 bases, leaving 10 bases between the germline ends. The CDR3 is 13 amino acids. Germline V CDR1 and CDR2: SGHRS, YFSETQ. In DNA, the CDR3 is TGCGCCAGCAAGGCCACTATTGGAAACACCATATATTTT. Its protein is CASKATIGNTIYF.

This clone was seen a few times. J is TRBJ1-1 and V is TRBV2; D call uncertain. In germline, CDR1 is SNHLY, CDR2 FYNNEI. CDR3 length equals 11 residues. V lost 10 bases and J 0 bases, leaving 6 bases between the germline ends. The CDR3 bases are TGTGCCACCCAAATGAACACTGAAGCTTTCTTT. Protein product: CATQMNTEAFF.

The chain carries TRBV2 and TRBJ2-7, with 7 positions matching TRBD2. In germline, CDR1 is SNHLY, CDR2 FYNNEI. CDR3 length equals 12 residues. After removal of 4 bases from V and 4 bases from J, the junction contained 1 base not matched to a gene. CDR3 coding DNA: TGTGCCAGCAGTGTGGGGGGGTACGAGCAGTACTTC. It specifies CASSVGGYEQYF.

The chain employs TRBV11-2 and TRBJ2-7, with a possible D match to TRBD2 (6 bases). Deletions cut 1 base from V and 4 bases from J, with 8 bases between. CDR1 and CDR2 from the germline V gene are SGHAT and FQNNGV. The CDR3 extends over 13 amino acids. The CDR3 reads CASSLVGGYEQYF. In DNA form, the CDR3 reads TGTGCCAGCAGCTTAGTCGGGGGATACGAGCAGTACTTC.

The chain uses TRBV19 and TRBJ1-5; TRBD1 agrees at 7 bases. Germline values: CDR1 LNHDA, CDR2 SQIVND (reference sequence). This CDR3 is 16 amino acids long. Trimming removed 6 bases from V and 3 bases from J; junction bases left unmatched: 11. CDR3 sequence (DNA): TGTGCCAGTAGCAATGAAACAGGGGCGGTCAATCAGCCCCAGCATTTT. It yields the protein CASSNETGAVNQPQHF.

The genes are TRBV6-6 and TRBJ1-1; D not resolved. This CDR3 contains 14 residues. The germline gives CDR1 MNHNY, CDR2 SVGAGI (reference sequence). The germline V and J ends were trimmed by 0 bases and 4 bases, with 9 bases remaining between them. The DNA of the CDR3 is TGTGCCAGCAGTTACTCTGTCGGAGCCACTGAAGCTTTCTTT. Translation gives CASSYSVGATEAFF.

This chain joins TRBV5-1 and TRBJ1-1; a weak D match, TRBD1 (6 bases). This CDR3 is built from 16 residues. Germline V gives CDR1 SGHRS, CDR2 YFSETQ. The V end was cut by 0 bases, the J end by 6 bases, with 18 bases between. Written as DNA, the CDR3 is TGCGCCAGCAGCTTGGATCCCTCCTCCCAGGGGCCTGAAGCTTTCTTT. Translation gives CASSLDPSSQGPEAFF.

The chain uses TRBV19 and TRBJ1-5; possibly TRBD1 for D (6 bases). CDR3 length: 14 amino acids. The V gene lost 3 bases and the J gene lost 5 bases, with 11 bases spanning the gap. CDR1 is LNHDA and CDR2 is SQIVND in the germline V gene (reference sequence). The DNA for the CDR3 is TGTGCCAGTAGTATGATGTCAGGGGATCAGCCCCAGCATTTT. As protein: CASSMMSGDQPQHF. Supplemented by reference TRBV19 and TRBJ1-5, the full variable domain reads DGGITQSPKYLFRKEGQNVTLSCEQNLNHDAMYWYRQDPGQGLRLIYYSQIVNDFQKGDIAEGYSVSREKKESFPLTVTSAQKNPTAFYLCASSMMSGDQPQHFGDGTRLSIL.

V gene TRBV6-5 combines with J gene TRBJ2-1, with D maybe TRBD2 (6 bases). Trimming pared 8 bases from V and 6 bases from J, leaving 14 bases between. Germline loops: CDR1 MNHEY, CDR2 SVGAGI. The CDR3 contains 13 residues. The CDR3: CASSTGEINEQFF. CDR3 nucleotide sequence: TGTGCCAGCTCTACGGGGGAAATCAATGAGCAGTTCTTC.

With regard to this clone: At one of its ends the junction is not consistent with the germline gene, which may arise from a read error. The genes are TRBV7-7 and TRBJ2-5; D is possibly TRBD2 (6 bases). This CDR3 has 15 amino acids. Germline V gene lookup returns CDR1 SSHAT and CDR2 FNYEAQ (reference sequence). CDR3 bases: TGTGCTAGCAGCTTAGCGGAACCTAGGGCGGGGACCCAGTACTTC. It specifies CASSLAEPRAGTQYF.

This clone was recorded only once. The V gene is TRBV5-4, the J gene TRBJ1-4; no clear D gene. Between the trimmed V and J ends, which lost 5 bases and 4 bases, there was a span of 18 bases. The CDR3 sequence is 16 residues long. Looked up from germline, CDR1 is SGHNT and CDR2 is YYREEE (reference sequence). The CDR3 loop reads CASREDLSVHNEKLFF. Written as DNA, the CDR3 is TGTGCCAGCAGGGAAGACCTCAGCGTGCATAATGAAAAACTGTTTTTT.

The chain couples TRBV5-1 to TRBJ1-3, with a possible D match to TRBD1 (5 bases). This CDR3 is built from 15 residues. CDR1 is SGHRS and CDR2 is YFSETQ in the germline V gene. The V and J ends lost 4 bases and 0 bases respectively, with 11 bases between them. Written as DNA, the CDR3 is TGCGCCAGCAGCCCTGGGGCAGTCTCTGGAAACACCATATATTTT. Translation: CASSPGAVSGNTIYF.

This clone was recorded many times. The chain carries TRBV7-8 and TRBJ1-2; D perhaps matches TRBD1 (5 bases). This CDR3 is built from 15 residues. Germline CDR1 reads SGHVS; CDR2 reads FQNEAQ. V gave up 0 bases and J gave up 5 bases, with 13 bases separating them. CDR3 sequence reads: CASSLALGRAYGYTF. The CDR3 DNA reads TGTGCCAGCAGCTTAGCGTTGGGCAGGGCTTATGGCTACACCTTC.

The chain employs TRBV2 and TRBJ2-4; 12 bases line up with TRBD2. Germline lookup yields CDR1 SNHLY and CDR2 FYNNEI. The V and J ends lost 3 bases and 2 bases, in that order; junction bases with no gene match: 5. CDR3 length equals 17 residues. The CDR3 region has the DNA TGTGCCAGCAGTGAGTCTAGCGGGGGGGCGTCCAAAAACATTCAGTACTTC. Translating gives CASSESSGGASKNIQYF.

The chain has TRBV2 and TRBJ1-2, with D maybe TRBD1 (5 bases). The V and J ends lost 1 base and 8 bases respectively, with 17 bases between them. The germline V gene has CDR1 SNHLY and CDR2 FYNNEI. The CDR3 has 15 amino acids. The CDR3 loop reads CASSEGAWAGRGYTF. The CDR3, as DNA: TGTGCCAGCAGTGAAGGAGCATGGGCAGGGCGAGGCTACACCTTC. The entire variable domain, with the rest obtained from reference TRBV2 and TRBJ1-2, is as follows: EPEVTQTPSHQVTQMGQEVILRCVPISNHLYFYWYRQILGQKVEFLVSFYNNEISEKSEIFDDQFSVERPDGSNFTLKIRSTKLEDSAMYFCASSEGAWAGRGYTFGSGTRLTVV.

The CDR3: CASSERLAGVIETDTQYF. The CDR3, as DNA: TGTGCCAGCAGTGAACGACTAGCGGGGGTAATAGAGACAGATACGCAGTATTTT. The rearrangement links TRBV6-1 to TRBJ2-3, with 12 nucleotides matching TRBD2. The germline gives CDR1 MNHNS, CDR2 SASEGT. V was clipped by 2 bases and J by 3 bases; unmatched bases: 9. The CDR3 totals 18 residues.

The CDR3 DNA reads as TGTGCCAGCAGCCAGAGGGACAGGCTGAACACTGAAGCTTTCTTT. This encodes CASSQRDRLNTEAFF. The chain recombines TRBV3-1 (or the pseudogene TRBV3-2) with TRBJ1-1; 8 nucleotides line up with TRBD1. V dropped 3 bases and J dropped 0; count of bases not matched to a gene: 3. Germline CDR1 and CDR2: LGHDT and YNNKEL (reference sequence). The CDR3 runs 15 residues.

J is TRBJ2-1 and V is TRBV7-2; possible D gene TRBD2, 5 bases. CDR1 and CDR2 (germline): SGHTA, FQGNSA. Trimming stripped 4 bases from V and 0 bases from J, with 10 bases between. The CDR3 has 15 residues. CDR3 in amino acids: CASSSAASSYNEQFF. The CDR3 nucleotides are TGTGCCAGCAGCTCAGCGGCTAGCTCCTACAATGAGCAGTTCTTC.

The chain couples TRBV10-3 to TRBJ2-5, with 7 nucleotides matching TRBD1. The CDR3 extends over 13 amino acids. Per germline, CDR1 ENHRY and CDR2 SYGVKD. Losses at the gene ends were 6 bases for V and 2 bases for J; bases not matched to a gene: 3. The CDR3 reads CAISGQAQETQYF. In DNA, the CDR3 is TGTGCCATCAGCGGACAGGCTCAAGAGACCCAGTACTTC.

The chain joins TRBV29-1 to TRBJ1-1; tentative D call: TRBD1 (5 bases). CDR1 SQVTM and CDR2 ANQGSEA come from the germline V gene. V was clipped by 6 bases and J by 1 base, with 12 bases between them. This CDR3 region has 13 residues. Here the CDR3 reads CSVRQIKNTEAFF. As DNA, the CDR3 is TGCAGCGTCCGACAGATAAAGAACACTGAAGCTTTCTTT.

This chain joins TRBV2 and TRBJ2-7; no reliable D call. This CDR3 spans 12 amino acids. Trimming shortened V by 5 bases and J by 1 base, and 6 bases separated the two germline ends. The germline CDR1 and CDR2 sequences are SNHLY and FYNNEI. The CDR3 region is CASSFTSYEQYF. The DNA of the CDR3 is TGTGCCAGCAGTTTTACATCCTACGAGCAGTACTTC.

V and J are TRBV18 and TRBJ1-2; 8 bases are a match to TRBD1. CDR1 is KGHSH and CDR2 is LQKENI in the germline V gene. This CDR3 contains 14 residues. V was pared by 4 bases and J by 3 bases, with 4 bases of the junction left unmatched. CDR3 residues: CASSQDRAHYGYTF. The CDR3 DNA reads as TGTGCCAGCTCACAGGACAGGGCGCACTATGGCTACACCTTC.

The chain uses TRBV3-1 (or the pseudogene TRBV3-2) and TRBJ1-6; D is unresolved. This CDR3 is built from 16 residues. In germline, CDR1 is LGHDT, CDR2 YNNKEL (reference sequence). V was cut by 5 bases and J by 0 bases, with 11 bases left in between. Here the CDR3 reads CASSFNGGSYNSPLHF. DNA of the CDR3: TGTGCCAGCAGCTTCAACGGTGGCTCCTATAATTCACCCCTCCACTTT.

V gene TRBV9 combines with J gene TRBJ2-7; 7 bases are a match to TRBD2. The CDR3 loop spans 15 amino acids. The V and J ends lost 0 bases and 1 base, in that order; junction bases with no gene match: 4. CDR1 is SGDLS, CDR2 YYNGEE, per germline. The CDR3 region has the DNA TGTGCCAGCAGCGTAGATGGCGGGGGATCCTACGAGCAGTACTTC. Amino acids: CASSVDGGGSYEQYF.

The V and J genes are TRBV5-3 and TRBJ2-3; 7 nucleotides align to TRBD2. TRBV5-3 is an open reading frame whose function is uncertain. The V gene end was trimmed by 0 bases and the J gene end by 3 bases; junction bases not matched to a gene: 4. The length of the CDR3 is 15 residues. The DNA for the CDR3 is TGTGCCAGAAGCTTGGGAGGGAGGGTTACAGATACGCAGTATTTT. Protein sequence: CARSLGGRVTDTQYF.